The clone carrying this TCR beta chain was recorded at least ten times. Sequenced by immunoSEQ multiplex PCR; TCRdb stores in-frame clones only, minus some. Of around 300,000 clones in the sample, 75% to 90% were seen once. The data belong to a study of cytomegalovirus exposure and HLA in healthy donors. The receptor was isolated from a woman younger than 45 in good health and CMV-seropositive. Input material: PBMCs.

The CDR3 nucleotides are TGTGCCAGCAGTTTGGAAGGGGGCAGTGAAAAACTGTTTTTT. Translated: CASSLEGGSEKLFF. This chain joins TRBV28 and TRBJ1-4; 7 bases map to TRBD1. V was pared by 3 bases and J by 7 bases, with 5 bases of the junction left unmatched. From germline, CDR1 is MDHEN and CDR2 SYDVKM. The CDR3 loop spans 14 amino acids.